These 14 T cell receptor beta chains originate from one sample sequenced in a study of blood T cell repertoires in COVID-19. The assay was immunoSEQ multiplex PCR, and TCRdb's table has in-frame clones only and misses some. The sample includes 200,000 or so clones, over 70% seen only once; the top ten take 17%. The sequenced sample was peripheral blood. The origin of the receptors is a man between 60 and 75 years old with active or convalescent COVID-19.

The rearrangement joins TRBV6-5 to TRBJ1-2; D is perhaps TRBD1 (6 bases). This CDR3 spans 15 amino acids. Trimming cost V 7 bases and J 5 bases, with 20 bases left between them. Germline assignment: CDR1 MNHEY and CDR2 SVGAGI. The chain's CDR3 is CASTSFRGGAYGYTF. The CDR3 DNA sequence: TGTGCCAGCACCTCCTTTCGGGGGGGCGCTTATGGCTACACCTTC.

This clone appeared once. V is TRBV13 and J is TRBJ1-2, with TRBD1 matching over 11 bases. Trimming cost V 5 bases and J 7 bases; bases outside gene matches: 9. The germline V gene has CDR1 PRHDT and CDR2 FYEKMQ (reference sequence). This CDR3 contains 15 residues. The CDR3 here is CASSLRTGGNGGYTF. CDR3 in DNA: TGTGCCAGCAGCCTACGGACAGGGGGCAATGGTGGCTACACCTTC.

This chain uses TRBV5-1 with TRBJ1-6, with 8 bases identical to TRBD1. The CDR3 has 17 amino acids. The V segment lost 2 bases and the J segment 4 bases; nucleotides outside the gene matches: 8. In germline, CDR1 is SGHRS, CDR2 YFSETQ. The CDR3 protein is CASSFGTGQTYNSPLHF. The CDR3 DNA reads TGCGCCAGCAGCTTTGGGACAGGACAGACATATAATTCACCCCTCCACTTT.

In DNA form, the CDR3 reads TGTGCCAGCAGCCTCCGAACAGGGGACAACACTGAAGCTTTCTTT. Encoded protein: CASSLRTGDNTEAFF. The chain couples TRBV11-2 to TRBJ1-1; 7 bases align to TRBD1. The trim removed 5 bases at V and 2 bases at J, leaving 8 bases unmatched. Germline assignment: CDR1 SGHAT and CDR2 FQNNGV. The CDR3 consists of 15 residues. Drawing the rest from reference TRBV11-2 and TRBJ1-1, the complete variable domain is EAGVAQSPRYKIIEKRQSVAFWCNPISGHATLYWYQQILGQGPKLLIQFQNNGVVDDSQLPKDRFSAERLKGVDSTLKIQPAKLEDSAVYLCASSLRTGDNTEAFFGQGTRLTVV.

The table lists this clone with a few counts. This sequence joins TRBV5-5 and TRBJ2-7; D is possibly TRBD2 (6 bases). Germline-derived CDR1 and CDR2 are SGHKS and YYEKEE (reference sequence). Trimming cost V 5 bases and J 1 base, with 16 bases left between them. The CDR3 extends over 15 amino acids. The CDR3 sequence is CASRPWAGLSYEQYF. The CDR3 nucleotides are TGTGCCAGCAGACCGTGGGCGGGATTATCCTACGAGCAGTACTTC.

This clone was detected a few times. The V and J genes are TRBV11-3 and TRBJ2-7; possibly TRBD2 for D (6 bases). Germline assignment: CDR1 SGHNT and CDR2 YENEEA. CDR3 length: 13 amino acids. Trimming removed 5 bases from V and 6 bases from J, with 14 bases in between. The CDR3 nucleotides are TGTGCCAGCAGCCGCAATAGGGGAGGCGAGCAGTACTTC. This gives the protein CASSRNRGGEQYF.

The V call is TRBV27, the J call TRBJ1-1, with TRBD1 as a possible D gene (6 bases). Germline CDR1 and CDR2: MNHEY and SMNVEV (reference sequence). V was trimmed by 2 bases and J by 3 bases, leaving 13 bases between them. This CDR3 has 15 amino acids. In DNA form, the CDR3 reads TGTGCCAGCAGTTTACGGGGGGCCCGGTACACTGAAGCTTTCTTT. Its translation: CASSLRGARYTEAFF.

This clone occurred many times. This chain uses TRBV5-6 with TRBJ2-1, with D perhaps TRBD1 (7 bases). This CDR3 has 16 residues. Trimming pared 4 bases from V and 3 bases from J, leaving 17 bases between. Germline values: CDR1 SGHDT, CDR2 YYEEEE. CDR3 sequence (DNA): TGTGCCAGCAGCGCGGGGACAGCGGCGGGCTACAATGAGCAGTTCTTC. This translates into CASSAGTAAGYNEQFF.

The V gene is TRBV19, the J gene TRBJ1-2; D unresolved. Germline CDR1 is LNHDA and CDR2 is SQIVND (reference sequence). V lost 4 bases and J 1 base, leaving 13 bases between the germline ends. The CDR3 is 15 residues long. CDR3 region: CASSTPGYGNYGYTF. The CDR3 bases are TGTGCCAGTAGTACTCCCGGGTACGGTAACTATGGCTACACCTTC.

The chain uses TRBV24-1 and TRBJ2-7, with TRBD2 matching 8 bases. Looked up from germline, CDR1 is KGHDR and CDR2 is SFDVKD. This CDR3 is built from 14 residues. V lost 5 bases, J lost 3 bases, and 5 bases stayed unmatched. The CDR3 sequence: CATSVGAGDYEQYF. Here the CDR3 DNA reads TGTGCCACCAGTGTAGGAGCGGGAGACTACGAGCAGTACTTC.

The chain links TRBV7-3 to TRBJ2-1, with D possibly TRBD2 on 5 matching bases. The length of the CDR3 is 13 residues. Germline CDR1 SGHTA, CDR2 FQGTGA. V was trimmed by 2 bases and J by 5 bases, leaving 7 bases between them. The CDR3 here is CASSLSRDNEQFF. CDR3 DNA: TGTGCCAGCAGCTTATCGAGGGACAATGAGCAGTTCTTC.

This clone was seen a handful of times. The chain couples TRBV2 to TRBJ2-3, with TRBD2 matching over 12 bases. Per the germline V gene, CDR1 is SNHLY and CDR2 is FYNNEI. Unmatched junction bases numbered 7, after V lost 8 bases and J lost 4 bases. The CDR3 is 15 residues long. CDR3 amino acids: CASGYSSGGADTQYF. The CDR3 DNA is TGTGCCAGCGGGTATTCTAGCGGGGGGGCAGATACGCAGTATTTT.

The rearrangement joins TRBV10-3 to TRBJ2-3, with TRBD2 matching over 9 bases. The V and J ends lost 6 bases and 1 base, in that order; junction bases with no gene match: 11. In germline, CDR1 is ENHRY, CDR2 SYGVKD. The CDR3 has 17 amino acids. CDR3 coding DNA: TGTGCCATCAGAAGCGGACTAGCGACCGCCCGCACAGATACGCAGTATTTT. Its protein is CAIRSGLATARTDTQYF.

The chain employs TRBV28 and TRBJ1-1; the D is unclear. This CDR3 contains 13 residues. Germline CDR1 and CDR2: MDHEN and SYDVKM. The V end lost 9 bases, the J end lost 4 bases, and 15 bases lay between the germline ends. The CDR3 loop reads CASRITRSTEAFF. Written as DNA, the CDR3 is TGTGCCAGTAGGATTACGAGGAGCACTGAAGCTTTCTTT.